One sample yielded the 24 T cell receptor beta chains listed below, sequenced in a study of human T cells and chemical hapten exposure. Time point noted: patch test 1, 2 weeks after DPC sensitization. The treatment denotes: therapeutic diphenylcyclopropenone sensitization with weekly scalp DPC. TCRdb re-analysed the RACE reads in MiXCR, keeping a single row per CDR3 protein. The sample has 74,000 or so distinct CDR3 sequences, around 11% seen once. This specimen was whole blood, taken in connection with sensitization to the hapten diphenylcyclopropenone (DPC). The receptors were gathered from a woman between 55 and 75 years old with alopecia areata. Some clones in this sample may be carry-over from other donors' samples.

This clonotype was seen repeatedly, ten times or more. The CDR3 DNA sequence: TGTGCCAGCAGCTTTGGGTATAAGGGTCGAAGCAATCAGCCCCAGCATTTT. It yields the protein CASSFGYKGRSNQPQHF. This chain uses TRBV7-8 with TRBJ1-5, with no clear D. V lost 3 bases, J lost 1 base, and 16 bases lay in between. This CDR3 comprises 17 residues. Germline assignment: CDR1 SGHVS and CDR2 FQNEAQ.

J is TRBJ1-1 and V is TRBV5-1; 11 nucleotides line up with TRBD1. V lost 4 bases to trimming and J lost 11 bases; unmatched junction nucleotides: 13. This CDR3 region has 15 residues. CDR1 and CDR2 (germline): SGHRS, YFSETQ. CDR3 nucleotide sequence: TGCGCCAGCAGCCTCTCCCTTATGGGACAGGGGGTGGCTTTCTTT. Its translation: CASSLSLMGQGVAFF.

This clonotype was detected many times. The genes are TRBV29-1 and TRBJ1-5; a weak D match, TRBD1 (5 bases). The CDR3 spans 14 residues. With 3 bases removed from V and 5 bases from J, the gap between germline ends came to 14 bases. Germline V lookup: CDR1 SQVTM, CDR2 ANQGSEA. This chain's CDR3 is CSVEGGRGDQPQHF. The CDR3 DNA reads TGCAGCGTTGAGGGAGGCAGAGGGGATCAGCCCCAGCATTTT.

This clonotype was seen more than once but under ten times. CDR3 residues: CSARGTGTGIEQYF. In DNA form, the CDR3 reads TGCAGTGCTAGAGGGACCGGGACAGGGATCGAGCAGTACTTC. V and J are TRBV20-1 and TRBJ2-7, with 9 bases matching TRBD1. Germline CDR1 and CDR2: DFQATT and SNEGSKA (reference sequence). The CDR3 consists of 14 residues. The V segment lost 1 base and the J segment 6 bases; nucleotides outside the gene matches: 7.

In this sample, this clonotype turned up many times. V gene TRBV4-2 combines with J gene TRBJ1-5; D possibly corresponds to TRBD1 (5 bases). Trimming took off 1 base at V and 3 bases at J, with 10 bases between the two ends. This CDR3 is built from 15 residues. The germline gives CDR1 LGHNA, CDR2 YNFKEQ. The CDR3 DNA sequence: TGTGCCAGCAGCCAAGGTCAGGGAACCAATCAGCCCCAGCATTTT. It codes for CASSQGQGTNQPQHF.

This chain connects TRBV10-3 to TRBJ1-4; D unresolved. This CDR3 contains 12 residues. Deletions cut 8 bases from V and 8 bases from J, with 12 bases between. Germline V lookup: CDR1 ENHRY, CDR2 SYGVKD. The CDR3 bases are TGTGCCATCGGCGGCCGGGAGGAAAAACTGTTTTTT. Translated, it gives CAIGGREEKLFF.

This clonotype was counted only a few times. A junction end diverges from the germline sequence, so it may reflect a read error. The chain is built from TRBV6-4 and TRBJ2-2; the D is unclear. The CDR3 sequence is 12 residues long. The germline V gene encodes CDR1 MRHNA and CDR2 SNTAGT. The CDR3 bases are TGTGCCAGCCGGACGAACACCTGGGAGCTGTTTTTT. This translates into CASRTNTWELFF.

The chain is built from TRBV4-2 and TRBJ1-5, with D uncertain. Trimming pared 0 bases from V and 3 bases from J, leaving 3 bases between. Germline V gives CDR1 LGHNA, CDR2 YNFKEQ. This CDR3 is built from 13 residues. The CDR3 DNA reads TGTGCCAGCAGCCAAGAACACAATCAGCCCCAGCATTTT. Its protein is CASSQEHNQPQHF.

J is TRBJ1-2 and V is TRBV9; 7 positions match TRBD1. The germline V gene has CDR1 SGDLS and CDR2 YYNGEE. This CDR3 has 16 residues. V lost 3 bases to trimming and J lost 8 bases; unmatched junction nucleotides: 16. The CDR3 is CASSANPGQNFYGYTF. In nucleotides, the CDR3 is TGTGCCAGCAGCGCCAATCCGGGACAGAATTTTTACGGCTACACCTTC. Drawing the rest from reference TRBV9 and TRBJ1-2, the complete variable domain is DSGVTQTPKHLITATGQRVTLRCSPRSGDLSVYWYQQSLDQGLQFLIQYYNGEERAKGNILERFSAQQFPDLHSELNLSSLELGDSALYFCASSANPGQNFYGYTFGSGTRLTVV.

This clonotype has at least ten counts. The CDR3 reads CASSLEGDTEAFF. CDR3 nucleotide sequence: TGTGCCAGCAGCTTAGAAGGGGACACTGAAGCTTTCTTT. The V call is TRBV7-9, the J call TRBJ1-1; tentatively, D is TRBD1 (5 bases). Germline assignment: CDR1 SEHNR and CDR2 FQNEAQ (reference sequence). Between the trimmed V and J ends, which lost 1 base and 3 bases, there was a span of 6 bases. The CDR3 has 13 amino acids.

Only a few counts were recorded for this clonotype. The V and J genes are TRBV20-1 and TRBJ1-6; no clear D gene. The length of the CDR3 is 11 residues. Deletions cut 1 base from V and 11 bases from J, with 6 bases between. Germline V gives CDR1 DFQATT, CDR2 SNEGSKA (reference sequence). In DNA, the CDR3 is TGCAGTGCTAGAGGCGGACCACCCCTCCACTTT. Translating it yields CSARGGPPLHF.

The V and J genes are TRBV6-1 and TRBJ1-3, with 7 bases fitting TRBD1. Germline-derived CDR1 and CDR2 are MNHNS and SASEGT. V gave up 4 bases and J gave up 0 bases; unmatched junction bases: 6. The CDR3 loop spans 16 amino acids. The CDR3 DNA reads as TGTGCCAGCAGTGCCGGGACAGCCAACTCTGGAAACACCATATATTTT. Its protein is CASSAGTANSGNTIYF.

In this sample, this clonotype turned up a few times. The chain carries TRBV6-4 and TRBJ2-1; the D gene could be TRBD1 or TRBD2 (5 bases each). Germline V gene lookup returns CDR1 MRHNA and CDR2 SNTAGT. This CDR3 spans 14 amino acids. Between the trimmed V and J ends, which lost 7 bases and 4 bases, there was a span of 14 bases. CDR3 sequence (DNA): TGTGCCAGCATAGGGACCAGCCGATACAATGAGCAGTTCTTC. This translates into CASIGTSRYNEQFF.

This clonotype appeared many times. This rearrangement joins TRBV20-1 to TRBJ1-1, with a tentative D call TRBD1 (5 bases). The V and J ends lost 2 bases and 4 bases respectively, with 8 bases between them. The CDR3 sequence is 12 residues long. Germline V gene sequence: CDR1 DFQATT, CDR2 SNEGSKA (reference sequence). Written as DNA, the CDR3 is TGCAGTGCTAGATCCACAGGCACTGAAGCTTTCTTT. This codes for CSARSTGTEAFF.

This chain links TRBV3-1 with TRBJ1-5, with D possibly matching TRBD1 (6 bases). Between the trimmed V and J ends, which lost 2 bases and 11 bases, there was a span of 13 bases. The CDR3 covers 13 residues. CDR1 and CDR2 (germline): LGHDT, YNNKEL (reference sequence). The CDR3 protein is CASSQQGSRAQHF. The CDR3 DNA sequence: TGTGCCAGCAGCCAACAGGGGAGCCGGGCCCAGCATTTT.

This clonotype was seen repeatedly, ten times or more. Here the CDR3 reads CASSVGNGETQYF. The CDR3 nucleotides read TGTGCCAGCAGCGTAGGAAACGGAGAGACCCAGTACTTC. The V call is TRBV9, the J call TRBJ2-5; no definite D call. The V and J ends lost 0 bases and 4 bases respectively, with 7 bases between them. This CDR3 contains 13 residues. CDR1 and CDR2 from the germline V gene are SGDLS and YYNGEE. The variable domain in full, completed from reference TRBV9 and TRBJ2-5, reads DSGVTQTPKHLITATGQRVTLRCSPRSGDLSVYWYQQSLDQGLQFLIQYYNGEERAKGNILERFSAQQFPDLHSELNLSSLELGDSALYFCASSVGNGETQYFGPGTRLLVL.

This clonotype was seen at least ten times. In DNA, the CDR3 is TGCGCCAGCAGCTTGGGGACAGGGGATGATGAGCAGTTCTTC. It is translated as CASSLGTGDDEQFF. This rearrangement joins TRBV5-1 to TRBJ2-1; 9 bases line up with TRBD1. The junction had 3 bases not matched to a gene; V was cut back by 0 bases and J by 8 bases. The CDR3 totals 14 residues. The V gene's germline CDR1 is SGHRS and CDR2 YFSETQ. The entire variable domain, with the rest obtained from reference TRBV5-1 and TRBJ2-1, is as follows: KAGVTQTPRYLIKTRGQQVTLSCSPISGHRSVSWYQQTPGQGLQFLFEYFSETQRNKGNFPGRFSGRQFSNSRSEMNVSTLELGDSALYLCASSLGTGDDEQFFGPGTRLTVL.

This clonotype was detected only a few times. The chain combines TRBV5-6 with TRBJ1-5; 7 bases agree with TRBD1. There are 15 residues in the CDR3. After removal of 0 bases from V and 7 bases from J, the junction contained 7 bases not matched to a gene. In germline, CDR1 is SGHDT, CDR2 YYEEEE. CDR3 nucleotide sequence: TGTGCCAGCAGCTTGGCCATACAGGGGTACCAGCCCCAGCATTTT. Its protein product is CASSLAIQGYQPQHF.

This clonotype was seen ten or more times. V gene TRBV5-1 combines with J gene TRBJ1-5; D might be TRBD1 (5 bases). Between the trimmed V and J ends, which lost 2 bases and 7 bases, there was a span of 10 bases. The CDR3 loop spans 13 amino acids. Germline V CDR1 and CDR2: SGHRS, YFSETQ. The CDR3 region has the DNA TGCGCCAGCAGCTTCCAGGGTGGGCAGCCCCAGCATTTT. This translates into CASSFQGGQPQHF.

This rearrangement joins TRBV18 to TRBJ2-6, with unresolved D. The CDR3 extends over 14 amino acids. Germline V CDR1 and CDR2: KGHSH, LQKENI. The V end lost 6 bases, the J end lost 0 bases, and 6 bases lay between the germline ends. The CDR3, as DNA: TGTGCCAGCTCTCCCGACTCTGGGGCCAACGTCCTGACTTTC. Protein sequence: CASSPDSGANVLTF.

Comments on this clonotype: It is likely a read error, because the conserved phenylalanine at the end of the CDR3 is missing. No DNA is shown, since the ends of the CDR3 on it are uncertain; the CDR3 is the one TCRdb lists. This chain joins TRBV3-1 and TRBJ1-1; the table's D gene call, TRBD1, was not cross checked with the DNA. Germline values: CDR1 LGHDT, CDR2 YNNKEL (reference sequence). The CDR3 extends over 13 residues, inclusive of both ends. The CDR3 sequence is CASSQEPSSGPTL.

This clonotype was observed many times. CDR3 nucleotides: TGCGCCAGCAGTGATGGGGAATACTCCTACAATGAGCAGTTCTTC. It is translated as CASSDGEYSYNEQFF. The V gene is TRBV10-2, the J gene TRBJ2-1; D call uncertain. CDR3 length: 15 residues. From germline, CDR1 is WSHSY and CDR2 SAAADI. Between the trimmed V and J ends, which lost 3 bases and 0 bases, there was a span of 9 bases.

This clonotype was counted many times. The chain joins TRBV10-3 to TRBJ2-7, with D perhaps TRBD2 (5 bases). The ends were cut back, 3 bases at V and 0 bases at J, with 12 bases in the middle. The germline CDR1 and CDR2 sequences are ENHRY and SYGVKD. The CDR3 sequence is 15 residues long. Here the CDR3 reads CAISDSGMFSYEQYF. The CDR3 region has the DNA TGTGCCATCAGTGATTCGGGAATGTTCTCCTACGAGCAGTACTTC.

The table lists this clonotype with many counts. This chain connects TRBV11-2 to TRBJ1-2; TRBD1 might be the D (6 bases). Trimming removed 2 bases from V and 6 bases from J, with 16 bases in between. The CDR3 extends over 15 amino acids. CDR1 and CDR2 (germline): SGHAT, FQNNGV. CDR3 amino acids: CASSLIRGAHHGYTF. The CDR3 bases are TGTGCCAGCAGCTTAATACGGGGGGCGCATCATGGCTACACCTTC.